Following are 15 T cell receptor beta chains from one sample sequenced in a study of identical twins. Using its own MiXCR run on the 5' RACE reads, TCRdb lists one record per CDR3 protein. The sample lists 200,000 to 300,000 distinct CDR3 sequences, under 12% occurring once. The sample comprised memory T cells sorted from blood. These receptors were collected from a man aged 50 to 60 in good health.

J is TRBJ2-6 and V is TRBV10-3; 11 bases agree with TRBD2. CDR3 length equals 18 residues. Looked up from germline, CDR1 is ENHRY and CDR2 is SYGVKD. V shed 3 bases, J shed 1 base, and the junction held 5 bases outside the gene matches. The DNA for the CDR3 is TGTGCCATCAGTGACGGACTAGCGGGTTCATCTGGGGCCAACGTCCTGACTTTC. Translating it yields CAISDGLAGSSGANVLTF.

A few counts support this clonotype. The chain uses TRBV18 and TRBJ2-2; the D gene could be TRBD1 or TRBD2 (5 bases each). The CDR3 length is 16 residues. Germline V gives CDR1 KGHSH, CDR2 LQKENI. V was pared by 0 bases and J by 1 base, with 9 bases between. This CDR3 reads CASSPPGTGNTGELFF. In nucleotides, the CDR3 is TGTGCCAGCTCACCACCCGGGACGGGGAACACCGGGGAGCTGTTTTTT. The full variable domain, completed using reference TRBV18 and TRBJ2-2, is NAGVMQNPRHLVRRRGQEARLRCSPMKGHSHVYWYRQLPEEGLKFMVYLQKENIIDESGMPKERFSAEFPKEGPSILRIQQVVRGDSAAYFCASSPPGTGNTGELFFGEGSRLTVL.

The sample holds many counts of this clonotype. The V and J genes are TRBV5-1 and TRBJ1-4; no firm D call. With 0 bases removed from V and 0 bases from J, the gap between germline ends came to 6 bases. The CDR3 is made up of 15 amino acids. From germline, CDR1 is SGHRS and CDR2 YFSETQ. CDR3 loop: CASSLGYATNEKLFF. The DNA of the CDR3 is TGCGCCAGCAGCTTGGGGTACGCAACTAATGAAAAACTGTTTTTT. The entire variable domain, with the rest obtained from reference TRBV5-1 and TRBJ1-4, is as follows: KAGVTQTPRYLIKTRGQQVTLSCSPISGHRSVSWYQQTPGQGLQFLFEYFSETQRNKGNFPGRFSGRQFSNSRSEMNVSTLELGDSALYLCASSLGYATNEKLFFGSGTQLSVL.

This clonotype occurred many times. The J gene is TRBJ2-1, the V gene TRBV6-2 or TRBV6-3, with a weak D call TRBD2 (7 bases). This CDR3 is built from 18 residues. Trimming pared 7 bases from V and 0 bases from J, leaving 22 bases between. CDR1 is MNHEY and CDR2 is SVGEGT in the germline V gene. The CDR3 region has the DNA TGTGCCAGCATCGGTTCGGGGGGCCGTCCAAGCTCCTACAATGAGCAGTTCTTC. Encoded protein: CASIGSGGRPSSYNEQFF.

This clonotype appeared a few times. The rearrangement links TRBV29-1 to TRBJ2-3; 10 nucleotides match TRBD2. Germline CDR1 is SQVTM and CDR2 is ANQGSEA. V shed 6 bases, J shed 4 bases, and the junction held 19 bases outside the gene matches. The CDR3 totals 18 residues. This chain's CDR3 is CSVAAGLLASGSPDTQYF. The CDR3 nucleotides read TGCAGCGTGGCCGCCGGGTTACTGGCTAGCGGGAGCCCAGATACGCAGTATTTT.

This clonotype was counted many times. The gene calls are TRBV15 and TRBJ1-6, with no clear D. V was cut by 5 bases and J by 4 bases, with 6 bases left in between. Germline CDR1 is LNHNV and CDR2 is YYDKDF (reference sequence). This CDR3 has 13 amino acids. The CDR3 DNA reads TGTGCCACCAGCGACGGATATAATTCACCCCTCCACTTT. Translating it yields CATSDGYNSPLHF.

The chain is built from TRBV3-1 and TRBJ2-1; 8 nucleotides line up with TRBD1. Trimming removed 4 bases from V and 2 bases from J; junction bases left unmatched: 7. The CDR3 covers 16 residues. The germline gives CDR1 LGHDT, CDR2 YNNKEL (reference sequence). The CDR3 region is CASSPRTGRAYNEQFF. The CDR3 DNA reads as TGTGCCAGCAGCCCGCGGACAGGGCGGGCCTACAATGAGCAGTTCTTC.

A note on this clonotype: At one boundary the junction diverges from the germline segment, which might be a read error. J is TRBJ2-1 and V is TRBV11-2; unclear D gene. Germline loops: CDR1 SGHAT, CDR2 FQNNGV. The CDR3 totals 12 residues. The CDR3 loop reads CASSKDLNEQLF. The CDR3 coding sequence is TGTGCCAGCAGCAAAGACCTGAATGAGCAGCTCTTC.

This clonotype was counted once. This chain links TRBV14 with TRBJ2-7; no clear D gene. The CDR3 has 12 amino acids. Trimming removed 1 base at V and 4 bases at J, with 5 bases between. Germline loops: CDR1 SGHDN, CDR2 FVKESK. The CDR3: CASSQVRYEQYF. CDR3 nucleotide sequence: TGTGCCAGCAGCCAAGTACGGTACGAGCAGTACTTC.

The chain recombines TRBV7-2 with TRBJ2-2; TRBD2 matches at 7 bases. This CDR3 contains 17 residues. The junction had 7 bases not matched to a gene; V was cut back by 2 bases and J by 1 base. Germline V gene lookup returns CDR1 SGHTA and CDR2 FQGNSA. The CDR3 loop reads CASSLFASGLNTGELFF. In nucleotides, the CDR3 is TGTGCCAGCAGCTTATTTGCTAGCGGACTGAACACCGGGGAGCTGTTTTTT. Full variable domain (missing parts from reference TRBV7-2 and TRBJ2-2): GAGVSQSPSNKVTEKGKDVELRCDPISGHTALYWYRQSLGQGLEFLIYFQGNSAPDKSGLPSDRFSAERTGGSVSTLTIQRTQQEDSAVYLCASSLFASGLNTGELFFGEGSRLTVL.

The chain uses TRBV30 and TRBJ2-5; unclear D gene. The CDR3 contains 10 residues. CDR1 is GTSNPN and CDR2 is SVGIG in the germline V gene (reference sequence). The V end was cut by 6 bases, the J end by 7 bases, with 9 bases between. Here the CDR3 reads CACEWGTQYF. DNA for the CDR3: TGTGCCTGTGAATGGGGGACCCAGTACTTC.

This clonotype showed up just a few times. V gene TRBV18 combines with J gene TRBJ2-1, with D perhaps TRBD1 (7 bases). Germline CDR1 is KGHSH and CDR2 is LQKENI. Trimming cost V 6 bases and J 5 bases, with 23 bases left between them. The CDR3 is 17 residues long. CDR3 in amino acids: CASSQRTGGKGDNEQFF. The CDR3 DNA sequence: TGTGCCAGCTCGCAAAGGACAGGCGGGAAGGGAGACAATGAGCAGTTCTTC.

This clonotype was counted at least ten times. This chain joins TRBV29-1 and TRBJ1-5, with D perhaps TRBD1 (5 bases). Between the trimmed V and J ends, which lost 3 bases and 7 bases, there was a span of 25 bases. CDR1 SQVTM and CDR2 ANQGSEA come from the germline V gene. This CDR3 is 17 amino acids long. In DNA form, the CDR3 reads TGCAGCGTTGACTATCCCAAAATTCACGGACCAGGGCAGCCCCAGCATTTT. Its protein product is CSVDYPKIHGPGQPQHF.

At least ten counts were recorded for this clonotype. J is TRBJ2-1 and V is TRBV9; 10 bases map to TRBD2. The germline gives CDR1 SGDLS, CDR2 YYNGEE. There are 16 residues in the CDR3. J gave up 9 bases and V 3 bases, and 12 bases lay outside the gene matches. CDR3 residues: CASSAEGLAGVREQFF. The CDR3 DNA reads as TGTGCCAGCAGCGCCGAGGGTCTAGCGGGAGTTCGTGAGCAGTTCTTC.

Details on this clonotype: A junction end diverges from the germline sequence, so it may reflect a read error. This chain connects TRBV5-1 to TRBJ2-1, with 9 positions matching TRBD2. This CDR3 comprises 16 residues. Germline values: CDR1 SGHRS, CDR2 YFSETQ. The CDR3 DNA is TGCGCCAGCAGCTCTAAGACTAGCGGAACCTACAATGTGCAGTTCTTC. Protein product: CASSSKTSGTYNVQFF.